The 11 T cell receptor beta chains below all came from one sample that was sequenced in a study of blood T cell repertoires in COVID-19. Method: immunoSEQ multiplex PCR; TCRdb's copy keeps in-frame clones and lacks some. The table lists about 500,000 clones, about 88% of them singletons, with about 8.2% in the top ten. The sample taken for sequencing was peripheral blood. Every receptor here comes from a woman between 50 and 59 years old with COVID-19, enrolled during active disease.

The V gene is TRBV5-4, the J gene TRBJ2-3, with TRBD2 matching 7 bases. The CDR3 has 15 residues. V lost 0 bases, J lost 2 bases, and 3 bases stayed unmatched. CDR1 SGHNT and CDR2 YYREEE come from the germline V gene (reference sequence). CDR3 in DNA: TGTGCCAGCAGCTTGGGGCGGGGGACCACAGATACGCAGTATTTT. Translation gives CASSLGRGTTDTQYF. Full variable domain (outside the CDR3, taken from reference TRBV5-4 and TRBJ2-3): ETGVTQSPTHLIKTRGQQVTLRCSSQSGHNTVSWYQQALGQGPQFIFQYYREEENGRGNFPPRFSGLQFPNYSSELNVNALELDDSALYLCASSLGRGTTDTQYFGPGTRLTVL.

The rearrangement joins TRBV30 to TRBJ1-2; TRBD1 aligns across 8 bases. This CDR3 spans 13 amino acids. CDR1 and CDR2 from the germline V gene are GTSNPN and SVGIG (reference sequence). V was clipped by 5 bases and J by 2 bases; unmatched bases: 4. The CDR3 coding sequence is TGTGCCTGGGGACAGGGATGGAACTATGGCTACACCTTC. Translating it yields CAWGQGWNYGYTF.

The table lists this clone with a few counts. The genes are TRBV27 and TRBJ1-5; the D gene is possibly TRBD1 (6 bases). The germline V and J ends were trimmed by 5 bases and 7 bases, with 15 bases remaining between them. Germline V gene data show CDR1 as MNHEY and CDR2 as SMNVEV (reference sequence). The CDR3 totals 14 residues. CDR3 protein: CASSPQGWGQPQHF. The CDR3, as DNA: TGTGCCAGCAGTCCACAGGGATGGGGGCAGCCCCAGCATTTT.

This clone turned up a few times. The chain has TRBV12-3 or TRBV12-4 and TRBJ1-1, with TRBD1 identical over 7 bases. The CDR3 runs to 12 residues. V dropped 7 bases and J dropped 4; count of bases not matched to a gene: 3. CDR3 DNA sequence: TGTGCCAGCATTGGGGACAGCACTGAAGCTTTCTTT. This codes for CASIGDSTEAFF.

This chain links TRBV19 with TRBJ2-2; D perhaps matches TRBD1 (5 bases). The germline V and J ends were trimmed by 0 bases and 2 bases, with 7 bases remaining between them. The CDR3 has 15 amino acids. The germline gives CDR1 LNHDA, CDR2 SQIVND (reference sequence). CDR3 in amino acids: CASSIERGNTGELFF. The CDR3 DNA follows: TGTGCCAGTAGTATAGAAAGGGGCAACACCGGGGAGCTGTTTTTT.

This chain joins TRBV10-1 and TRBJ2-1, with TRBD1 identical over 9 bases. V dropped 11 bases and J dropped 7; count of bases not matched to a gene: 9. The CDR3 is 13 residues long. Germline V gives CDR1 WNHNN, CDR2 SYGVQD (reference sequence). For the CDR3, the DNA is TGCGCCTCCCAGCCCGACAGGGGGAATGAGCAGTTCTTC. As protein: CASQPDRGNEQFF.

This clone was recorded only once. The CDR3 spells CDGGGNDEQFF. CDR3 DNA sequence: TGCGATGGGGGGGGGAACGATGAGCAGTTCTTC. V usage is TRBV4-1 and J usage is TRBJ2-1; 7 nucleotides match TRBD2. Germline V gives CDR1 MGHRA, CDR2 YSYEKL. The CDR3 runs 11 residues.

V and J are TRBV27 and TRBJ2-7; TRBD2 is a possible D gene (5 bases). CDR3 length: 14 residues. Germline-derived CDR1 and CDR2 are MNHEY and SMNVEV (reference sequence). V was pared by 5 bases and J by 0 bases, with 11 bases between. CDR3 coding DNA: TGTGCCAGCAGTCCCGGGGTGAGCTCCTACGAGCAGTACTTC. It yields the protein CASSPGVSSYEQYF.

This clone was counted once. The chain is built from TRBV28 and TRBJ2-7, with D unresolved. V was trimmed by 3 bases and J by 1 base, leaving 13 bases between them. Per germline, CDR1 MDHEN and CDR2 SYDVKM. The CDR3 loop spans 15 amino acids. CDR3 nucleotide sequence: TGTGCCAGCAGTTTCGGGTTCTGGTTGTCCTACGAGCAGTACTTC. Its translation is CASSFGFWLSYEQYF.

Only a few counts were recorded for this clone. The chain has TRBV30 and TRBJ1-2; 8 bases fit TRBD1. After removal of 4 bases from V and 1 base from J, the junction contained 11 bases not matched to a gene. The CDR3 runs to 16 residues. Germline values: CDR1 GTSNPN, CDR2 SVGIG (reference sequence). CDR3 region: CAWTPGGATINYGYTF. Here the CDR3 DNA reads TGTGCCTGGACCCCAGGGGGCGCGACGATTAACTATGGCTACACCTTC.

J is TRBJ2-2 and V is TRBV4-2; TRBD2 matches at 11 bases. CDR1 is LGHNA, CDR2 YNFKEQ, per germline. The CDR3 covers 16 residues. V gave up 1 base and J gave up 7 bases; unmatched junction bases: 5. The CDR3 region is CASSQVSGGANGELFF. In DNA, the CDR3 is TGTGCCAGCAGCCAAGTTAGCGGGGGGGCGAACGGGGAGCTGTTTTTT.